This T cell receptor (beta chain) was obtained from a study of T-cell memory formation after mild COVID-19. TCRdb re-derived calls from the 5' RACE reads in MiXCR, one entry per CDR3 protein. The sample has roughly 100,000 distinct CDR3 sequences; about a sixth are singletons. Whole-study findings and limits: The authors left the SARS-CoV-2 specificity of second-wave clones peaking on day 37 unconfirmed. Largely, contracting CD4+ clones fell within CM and EM, and contracting CD8+ clones within EMRA.

Turning to this clonotype: What it binds is unknown.

V lost 7 bases to trimming and J lost 1 base, with 14 bases between them. The CDR3 runs 13 residues. Per germline, CDR1 SQVTM and CDR2 ANQGSEA. This chain connects TRBV29-1 to TRBJ2-7, with D possibly matching TRBD1 (7 bases). Material for sequencing was PBMCs or a T cell subset sorted from them (not recorded which). The clonotype was recovered from an adult woman who had mild COVID-19 (a few samples of this study predate the infection). Cell type and time point are not known. This CDR3 is CSDQGGRSYEQYF. The CDR3 DNA follows: TGCAGCGACCAGGGGGGTAGATCCTACGAGCAGTACTTC.